This passage covers 5 T cell receptor beta chains from one sample sequenced in a study of T cells in localized non-small cell lung cancer. Sequencing was performed with immunoSEQ multiplex PCR; in TCRdb, only in-frame clones are kept and a portion is missing. The repertoire includes around 25,000 clones, 82% of them detected once, and around 4.3% sits in the top ten. The sequenced sample was peripheral blood, obtained before any cancer treatment. The origin of the receptors is a woman aged 40-69 years with stage I lung adenocarcinoma.

This chain connects TRBV30 to TRBJ1-6; D unclear. Trimming cost V 2 bases and J 0 bases, with 8 bases left between them. The germline gives CDR1 GTSNPN, CDR2 SVGIG (reference sequence). The CDR3 loop spans 15 amino acids. The CDR3 loop reads CAWSFLSSYNSPLHF. The CDR3 region has the DNA TGTGCCTGGAGTTTCCTGAGCTCCTATAATTCACCCCTCCACTTT. Based on the CDR3 plus reference TRBV30 and TRBJ1-6, the full variable domain is SQTIHQWPATLVQPVGSPLSLECTVEGTSNPNLYWYRQAAGRGLQLLFYSVGIGQISSEVPQNLSASRPQDRQFILSSKKLLLSDSGFYLCAWSFLSSYNSPLHFGNGTRLTVT.

The chain combines TRBV10-3 with TRBJ1-1, with no clear D. CDR3 length: 13 amino acids. In germline, CDR1 is ENHRY, CDR2 SYGVKD. V lost 4 bases and J 3 bases, leaving 9 bases between the germline ends. The CDR3 loop is CAISAMADTEAFF. CDR3 DNA sequence: TGTGCCATCAGTGCGATGGCGGACACTGAAGCTTTCTTT.

The chain employs TRBV18 and TRBJ1-1; 10 bases fit TRBD1. The CDR3 covers 13 residues. The ends lost 3 bases at V and 8 bases at J; junction bases unmatched: 3. Germline V CDR1 and CDR2: KGHSH, LQKENI. CDR3 sequence reads: CASSPGTGVEAFF. DNA of the CDR3: TGTGCCAGCTCACCCGGGACAGGGGTAGAAGCTTTCTTT.

The chain is built from TRBV4-3 and TRBJ1-1; D is unclear. The CDR3 is 16 amino acids. V was shortened by 0 bases and J by 4 bases, with 15 bases between the two germline ends. Germline values: CDR1 LGHNA, CDR2 YSLEER. The CDR3 nucleotides are TGCGCCAGCAGCCAAGATTCCGGTGTATGGGGCACTGAAGCTTTCTTT. Protein product: CASSQDSGVWGTEAFF.

The rearrangement links TRBV19 to TRBJ1-1; no firm D call. This CDR3 is 15 amino acids long. Deletions cut 1 base from V and 1 base from J, with 10 bases between. Germline CDR1 and CDR2: LNHDA and SQIVND (reference sequence). DNA of the CDR3: TGTGCCAGTAGTATAGGTCCAGGTGAGAACACTGAAGCTTTCTTT. Translating gives CASSIGPGENTEAFF.